These 23 T cell receptor beta chains were sequenced from one sample in a study of CD4 and CD8 cells across lung adenocarcinoma regions. TCRdb itself ran the PCR reads through MiXCR, one entry per CDR3 protein. The sample records about 25,000 distinct CDR3 sequences, about 50% being singletons. The sequencing sample was made of CD8+ T cells from the center of a lung tumor. These receptor sequences come from a male donor with lung adenocarcinoma. The CD4 and CD8 labels of this study may be unreliable.

This clonotype showed up many times. The chain has TRBV6-5 and TRBJ2-7, with TRBD1 identical over 7 bases. V was pared by 4 bases and J by 0 bases, with 6 bases of the junction left unmatched. The CDR3 consists of 15 residues. Germline assignment: CDR1 MNHEY and CDR2 SVGAGI. Here the CDR3 DNA reads TGTGCCAGCAGTTTTAGGACAGGTATCTCCTACGAGCAGTACTTC. As protein: CASSFRTGISYEQYF.

Points on this clonotype: It may be a read error: a sequence one base away is much more abundant. This rearrangement joins TRBV11-2 to TRBJ2-1, with D tentatively TRBD1 (8 bases). V lost 2 bases to trimming and J lost 14 bases, with 16 bases between them. This CDR3 has 13 amino acids. The V gene's germline CDR1 is SGHAT and CDR2 FQNNGV. CDR3 region: CASSLWGGTGKFF. CDR3 nucleotides: TGTGCCAGCAGCTTATGGGGAGGGACAGGAAAGTTCTTC.

Ten or more counts support this clonotype. The gene calls are TRBV12-3 or TRBV12-4 and TRBJ2-3, with 14 bases matching TRBD2. Germline trimming cut 5 bases from V and 0 bases from J; bases unmatched to any gene: 4. The CDR3 spans 17 residues. The CDR3 DNA sequence: TGTGCCAGCAGTGTGACTAGCGGGGGGGTGAGCACAGATACGCAGTATTTT. It encodes CASSVTSGGVSTDTQYF.

With regard to this clonotype: A much bigger clone sits one base away, suggesting this may be a read error. This chain uses TRBV7-7 with TRBJ2-1; 9 nucleotides line up with TRBD2. CDR3 size: 14 residues. The germline CDR1 and CDR2 sequences are SSHAT and FNYEAQ (reference sequence). The CDR3 DNA sequence: TGTCCTAGCAGCACAGCGGGAGGTTCCTCTGAGCAGTTCTTC. Its translation: CPSSTAGGSSEQFF.

This clonotype has a handful of counts. This chain joins TRBV12-3 or TRBV12-4 and TRBJ2-2; D uncertain. With 7 bases removed from V and 1 base from J, the gap between germline ends came to 10 bases. CDR3 size: 14 residues. The CDR3 nucleotides read TGTGCCAGCACACGCGACGGGAACACCGGGGAGCTGTTTTTT. It encodes CASTRDGNTGELFF.

This clonotype was seen more than once but under ten times. This chain links TRBV10-2 with TRBJ2-5; D ambiguous. The CDR3 loop spans 13 amino acids. Looked up from germline, CDR1 is WSHSY and CDR2 is SAAADI. V lost 7 bases and J 1 base, leaving 10 bases between the germline ends. The chain's CDR3 is CASIIEFQETQYF. CDR3 coding DNA: TGCGCCAGCATTATAGAGTTCCAAGAGACCCAGTACTTC.

V usage is TRBV7-3 and J usage is TRBJ2-5, with D unclear. The CDR3 sequence is 15 residues long. Germline CDR1 and CDR2: SGHTA and FQGTGA. Trimming stripped 5 bases from V and 4 bases from J, with 17 bases between. The CDR3 coding sequence is TGTGCCAGCAGCCCTTCTCCCGCGACGATAGAGACCCAGTACTTC. This encodes CASSPSPATIETQYF. The complete variable domain, with remaining parts taken from reference TRBV7-3 and TRBJ2-5, reads GAGVSQTPSNKVTEKGKYVELRCDPISGHTALYWYRQSLGQGPEFLIYFQGTGAADDSGLPNDRFFAVRPEGSVSTLKIQRTERGDSAVYLCASSPSPATIETQYFGPGTRLLVL.

V gene TRBV23-1 combines with J gene TRBJ2-2; 13 positions match TRBD2. TRBV23-1 falls under the ORF class, with uncertain function. The CDR3 spans 17 residues. J gave up 7 bases and V 0 bases, and 5 bases lay outside the gene matches. The DNA of the CDR3 is TGCGCCAGCAGTCAATCGAGGACTAGCGGGAGACTCGGGGAGCTGTTTTTT. It specifies CASSQSRTSGRLGELFF.

Remarks on this clonotype: The junction departs from the called germline gene at one end, perhaps through a read error. CDR3 in DNA: TGCGCCGGCAGCCAAGATCTCGGACAGGGTCCCGATGAAGAGACCCAGTACTTC. As protein: CAGSQDLGQGPDEETQYF. V is TRBV4-1 and J is TRBJ2-4; TRBD1 aligns across 8 bases. The DNA end is a closer match to TRBJ2-5, so the J assignment may be wrong. CDR1 is MGHRA, CDR2 YSYEKL, per germline. This CDR3 region has 18 residues.

This clonotype was observed a handful of times. The chain combines TRBV3-1 with TRBJ1-2, with TRBD1 as a possible D gene (5 bases). The CDR3 has 13 residues. Germline lookup yields CDR1 LGHDT and CDR2 YNNKEL (reference sequence). Trimming cost V 4 bases and J 2 bases, with 8 bases left between them. The CDR3 coding sequence is TGTGCCAGCAGCCCACAGGTGAACTATGGCTACACCTTC. Its translation is CASSPQVNYGYTF. The variable domain in full, completed from reference TRBV3-1 and TRBJ1-2, reads DTAVSQTPKYLVTQMGNDKSIKCEQNLGHDTMYWYKQDSKKFLKIMFSYNNKELIINETVPNRFSPKSPDKAHLNLHINSLELGDSAVYFCASSPQVNYGYTFGSGTRLTVV.

The rearrangement joins TRBV7-2 to TRBJ2-5, with 7 bases fitting TRBD1. The CDR3 covers 15 residues. Germline values: CDR1 SGHTA, CDR2 FQGNSA. V dropped 5 bases and J dropped 11; count of bases not matched to a gene: 17. The CDR3, as DNA: TGTGCCAGCAGCGGGGGACAGAGCTCCTACAATGAGCAGTACTTC. Its translation is CASSGGQSSYNEQYF.

The V call is TRBV7-2, the J call TRBJ2-1; D is unresolved. The end of the DNA is better explained by TRBJ2-5, so the J call may be wrong. The germline V gene has CDR1 SGHTA and CDR2 FQGNSA. The length of the CDR3 is 12 residues. The CDR3 DNA reads as TGTGCCAGCAGCTCCTGGCGAGAGACCCAGTACTTC. Amino acid sequence: CASSSWRETQYF.

Turning to this clonotype: Compared with germline, one end of the junction differs, possibly owing to a read error. The chain joins TRBV10-2 to TRBJ2-3, with a possible D match to TRBD1 (6 bases). There are 17 residues in the CDR3. The germline gives CDR1 WSHSY, CDR2 SAAADI. The CDR3 nucleotides read TGCGCCAGCAGTGTGGGTGGCGTCAGGGGTAACACAGAGACGCAGTATTTT. Translated, it gives CASSVGGVRGNTETQYF.

Only a few counts were recorded for this clonotype. The J gene is TRBJ2-1, the V gene TRBV12-3 or TRBV12-4; D unclear. The CDR3 has 13 amino acids. Trimming shortened V by 7 bases and J by 9 bases, and 16 bases separated the two germline ends. The CDR3 DNA is TGTGCCAGCACACCCCACTATGCTGGTGAGCAGTTCTTC. Protein: CASTPHYAGEQFF.

In its sample, this clonotype was seen many times. The V gene is TRBV3-1, the J gene TRBJ2-1; 7 bases line up with TRBD2. The germline V gene encodes CDR1 LGHDT and CDR2 YNNKEL (reference sequence). The CDR3 has 15 amino acids. V shed 3 bases and J 8 bases; nucleotides not matched to a gene: 10. The CDR3: CASSHSDWTRDEQFF. The DNA of the CDR3 is TGTGCCAGCAGCCACTCGGATTGGACTAGGGATGAGCAGTTCTTC.

In regard to this clonotype: The junction differs from germline at one of its ends, possibly a read error. V and J are TRBV14 and TRBJ2-4; perhaps TRBD2 as D (6 bases). The CDR3 spans 15 residues. Germline V gene data show CDR1 as SGHDN and CDR2 as FVKESK. CDR3 DNA: TGTGCCGCGGGGCCCCTGGGCCATGACAAAGACATTCAGTACTTC. Amino acid sequence: CAAGPLGHDKDIQYF.

This clonotype appeared many times. This chain joins TRBV4-1 and TRBJ1-3; 8 bases are a match to TRBD1. The length of the CDR3 is 16 residues. With 4 bases clipped from V and 4 bases from J, the junction kept 9 bases outside the gene matches. The V gene's germline CDR1 is MGHRA and CDR2 YSYEKL. Here the CDR3 DNA reads TGCGCCAGCAGCCGGCAGACAGGGGTTTGGGGAAACACCATATATTTT. This translates into CASSRQTGVWGNTIYF.

This clonotype was picked up many times. The CDR3 DNA reads TGTGCCACTCTAGCGGGAGGGCCGTCAGATACGCAGTATTTT. Amino acid sequence: CATLAGGPSDTQYF. The V and J genes are TRBV14 and TRBJ2-3; 12 bases align to TRBD2. The CDR3 has 14 amino acids. Per the germline V gene, CDR1 is SGHDN and CDR2 is FVKESK. V lost 10 bases, J lost 4 bases, and 6 bases stayed unmatched.

The V call is TRBV7-8, the J call TRBJ2-1; D gene unclear. The ends were cut back, 1 base at V and 5 bases at J, with 12 bases in the middle. CDR1 and CDR2 from the germline V gene are SGHVS and FQNEAQ. The CDR3 runs to 15 residues. The CDR3 nucleotides read TGTGCCAGCAGCTTAGGCTGGGCAATAGACAATGAGCAGTTCTTC. Its protein product is CASSLGWAIDNEQFF.

V usage is TRBV6-1 and J usage is TRBJ2-3, with TRBD1 identical over 7 bases. The germline V gene has CDR1 MNHNS and CDR2 SASEGT. Trimming removed 9 bases from V and 10 bases from J; junction bases left unmatched: 19. The CDR3 covers 15 residues. The CDR3 nucleotides read TGTGCCAGTTCCCTGCAGGCTGGGAACACAGGGGCGCAGTATTTT. Protein: CASSLQAGNTGAQYF.

Notes on this clonotype: A much larger clone sits a single nucleotide away, making a read error possible. This chain connects TRBV15 to TRBJ2-1; 9 bases align to TRBD1. Germline CDR1 is LNHNV and CDR2 is YYDKDF (reference sequence). V was clipped by 9 bases and J by 13 bases; unmatched bases: 19. The length of the CDR3 is 15 residues. In DNA form, the CDR3 reads TGTGCCACTAAGACAGGGGGAAGCCGGTCGGAGACCCAGTTCTTC. This gives the protein CATKTGGSRSETQFF.

For this clonotype: A read error may produce the germline difference seen at one junction end. The chain links TRBV6-1 to TRBJ2-3, with D perhaps being TRBD1 or TRBD2 (6 bases each). Germline lookup yields CDR1 MNHNS and CDR2 SASEGT. There are 16 residues in the CDR3. The CDR3 loop is CASSESGTGAKDIQYF. CDR3 bases: TGTGCCAGCAGTGAATCGGGGACGGGGGCCAAAGATATTCAGTACTTT.

This clonotype appeared a single time. V and J are TRBV3-1 and TRBJ1-3, with D possibly TRBD1 on 6 matching bases. The germline gives CDR1 LGHDT, CDR2 YNNKEL (reference sequence). V was shortened by 6 bases and J by 3 bases, with 12 bases between the two germline ends. The CDR3 is 14 amino acids. Here the CDR3 DNA reads TGTGCCAGCAGTGCACAGGGTGGTGGAAACACCATATATTTT. This translates into CASSAQGGGNTIYF.